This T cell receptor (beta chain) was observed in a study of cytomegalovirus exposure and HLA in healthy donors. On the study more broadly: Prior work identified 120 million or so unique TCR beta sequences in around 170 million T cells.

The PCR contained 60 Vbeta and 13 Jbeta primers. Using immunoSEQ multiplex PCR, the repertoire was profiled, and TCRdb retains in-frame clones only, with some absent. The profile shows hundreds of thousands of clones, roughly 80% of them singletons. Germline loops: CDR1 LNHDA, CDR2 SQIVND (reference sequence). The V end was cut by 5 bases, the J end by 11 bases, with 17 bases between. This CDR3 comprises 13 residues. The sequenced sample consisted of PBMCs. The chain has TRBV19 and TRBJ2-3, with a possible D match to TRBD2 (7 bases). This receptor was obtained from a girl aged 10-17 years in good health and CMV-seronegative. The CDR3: CASSPRGLPWQYF. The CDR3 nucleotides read TGTGCCAGTAGTCCCAGGGGACTACCATGGCAGTATTTT.